The rows below give T cell receptor beta chains drawn from one sample of a study of control samples from healthy donors and cancer patients. Sequencing used immunoSEQ multiplex PCR; TCRdb keeps in-frame clones, though not all of them. The table includes 150,000 to 200,000 clones, nearly 90% detected once. The sequenced sample consisted of blood. These receptors all come from a woman aged 45-65 years in good health. Each CDR3 is given with its conserved first and last residue. The order of the fields is V gene, clone size, J gene, D gene, CDR3 protein, CDR3 DNA. The D gene is left open where the match is weak. Part of the rows lack a size; the others show once, few, many or a class for expanded clones.

v_gene: TRBV6-5; abundance: -; j_gene: TRBJ1-4; d_gene: -; CDR3aa: CASRHLFPTNEKLFF; CDR3nt: TGTGCCAGCAGGCATCTCTTCCCAACTAATGAAAAACTGTTTTTT
v_gene: TRBV28; abundance: -; j_gene: TRBJ1-5; d_gene: -; CDR3aa: CASRRDQPQHF; CDR3nt: TGTGCCAGCAGGAGGGATCAGCCCCAGCATTTT
v_gene: TRBV6-5; abundance: -; j_gene: TRBJ2-7; d_gene: TRBD1; CDR3aa: CASSKQGLDYEQYF; CDR3nt: TGTGCCAGCAGCAAACAGGGGCTGGACTACGAGCAGTACTTC
v_gene: TRBV7-2; abundance: -; j_gene: TRBJ2-5; d_gene: TRBD2; CDR3aa: CASSTRLAGPSGETQYF; CDR3nt: TGTGCCAGCAGCACTCGACTAGCGGGACCGTCAGGAGAGACCCAGTACTTC
v_gene: TRBV19; abundance: -; j_gene: TRBJ1-5; d_gene: -; CDR3aa: CASSIRQNQPQHF; CDR3nt: TGTGCCAGTAGTATACGTCAAAATCAGCCCCAGCATTTT
v_gene: TRBV9; abundance: -; j_gene: TRBJ1-1; d_gene: -; CDR3aa: CASSAGDLNTEAFF; CDR3nt: TGTGCCAGCAGCGCGGGGGATCTGAACACTGAAGCTTTCTTT
v_gene: TRBV12-3/TRBV12-4; abundance: -; j_gene: TRBJ2-5; d_gene: -; CDR3aa: CASRRGGETQYF; CDR3nt: TGTGCCAGCCGCCGGGGAGGTGAGACCCAGTACTTC
v_gene: TRBV5-1; abundance: -; j_gene: TRBJ2-3; d_gene: TRBD1; CDR3aa: CASSLDTGDLTDTQYF; CDR3nt: TGCGCCAGCAGCTTGGACACAGGGGATCTCACAGATACGCAGTATTTT
v_gene: TRBV7-9; abundance: -; j_gene: TRBJ1-5; d_gene: TRBD1; CDR3aa: CASSGLRDRGDQPQHF; CDR3nt: TGTGCCAGCAGCGGACTCCGCGACAGGGGAGATCAGCCCCAGCATTTT
v_gene: TRBV4-2; abundance: -; j_gene: TRBJ2-5; d_gene: -; CDR3aa: CASSQGNREQETQYF; CDR3nt: TGTGCCAGCAGCCAAGGGAATCGGGAGCAAGAGACCCAGTACTTC
v_gene: TRBV11-2; abundance: -; j_gene: TRBJ2-1; d_gene: TRBD2; CDR3aa: CASSLRGSGTPYNEQFF; CDR3nt: TGTGCCAGCAGCTTAAGGGGTAGCGGGACCCCGTACAATGAGCAGTTCTTC
v_gene: TRBV10-3; abundance: -; j_gene: TRBJ1-1; d_gene: -; CDR3aa: CAVEGVGTEAFF; CDR3nt: TGTGCCGTAGAAGGGGTGGGCACTGAAGCTTTCTTT
v_gene: TRBV12-3/TRBV12-4; abundance: -; j_gene: TRBJ1-1; d_gene: -; CDR3aa: CASSPSGGVAFF; CDR3nt: TGTGCCAGCAGTCCCTCGGGGGGGGTAGCTTTCTTT
v_gene: TRBV6-2/TRBV6-3; abundance: -; j_gene: TRBJ2-7; d_gene: -; CDR3aa: CASSHGGEQYF; CDR3nt: TGTGCCAGCAGTCACGGTGGCGAGCAGTACTTC
v_gene: TRBV30; abundance: -; j_gene: TRBJ1-1; d_gene: -; CDR3aa: CAWSVVRGSREAFF; CDR3nt: TGTGCCTGGAGTGTAGTTCGGGGCAGTCGAGAAGCTTTCTTT
v_gene: TRBV7-2; abundance: -; j_gene: TRBJ2-1; d_gene: TRBD2; CDR3aa: CASSPGTSSEQFF; CDR3nt: TGTGCCAGCAGCCCCGGGACTAGCAGCGAGCAGTTCTTC
v_gene: TRBV2; abundance: -; j_gene: TRBJ2-7; d_gene: TRBD1; CDR3aa: CAINRGREYEQYF; CDR3nt: TGTGCCATCAACAGGGGGCGCGAGTACGAGCAGTACTTC
v_gene: TRBV3-1/TRBV3-2; abundance: -; j_gene: TRBJ2-3; d_gene: -; CDR3aa: CASSQGSGARTDTQYF; CDR3nt: TGTGCCAGCAGCCAAGGGTCGGGAGCACGCACAGATACGCAGTATTTT
v_gene: TRBV7-2; abundance: -; j_gene: TRBJ1-2; d_gene: -; CDR3aa: CASSPDLVGYTF; CDR3nt: TGTGCCAGCAGCCCCGACTTGGTTGGCTACACCTTC
v_gene: TRBV7-2; abundance: -; j_gene: TRBJ1-5; d_gene: -; CDR3aa: CASSVRTGRGQPQHF; CDR3nt: TGTGCCAGCAGCGTAAGGACGGGGAGAGGGCAGCCCCAGCATTTT
v_gene: TRBV7-2; abundance: -; j_gene: TRBJ2-1; d_gene: TRBD2; CDR3aa: CASSLAASGRAGEQFF; CDR3nt: TGTGCCAGCAGCTTAGCGGCTAGCGGGAGGGCCGGTGAGCAGTTCTTC
v_gene: TRBV7-2; abundance: -; j_gene: TRBJ2-3; d_gene: TRBD2; CDR3aa: CASSLAGTSFMGTQYF; CDR3nt: TGTGCCAGCAGCTTAGCCGGGACTAGCTTTATGGGTACGCAGTATTTT
v_gene: TRBV7-2; abundance: -; j_gene: TRBJ1-4; d_gene: -; CDR3aa: CASSLGGGHEKLFF; CDR3nt: TGTGCCAGCAGCTTAGGAGGGGGGCACGAAAAACTGTTTTTT
v_gene: TRBV6-5; abundance: -; j_gene: TRBJ1-1; d_gene: -; CDR3aa: CASSYSGLGTTEAFF; CDR3nt: TGTGCCAGCAGTTACTCTGGACTGGGAACCACTGAAGCTTTCTTT
v_gene: TRBV6-6; abundance: -; j_gene: TRBJ2-5; d_gene: -; CDR3aa: CASSYSNPGAGETQYF; CDR3nt: TGTGCCAGCAGTTACTCGAACCCGGGGGCAGGGGAGACCCAGTACTTC
v_gene: TRBV4-1; abundance: once; j_gene: TRBJ1-6; d_gene: -; CDR3aa: CASSQLQIQGKGYNSPLHF; CDR3nt: TGCGCCAGCAGCCAACTCCAGATTCAGGGCAAGGGTTATAATTCACCCCTCCACTTT